This TCR beta chain was recovered during a study of shared clonotypes between healthy human individuals. Study-wide points: Larger estimated richness was generally seen in naive subsets than in memory subsets. Rarefaction curves obtained for sorted subsets showed sequencing incomplete despite large depth.

In regard to this clone: Its target is unknown.

The germline V gene has CDR1 SGHTS and CDR2 YDEGEE. The CDR3 contains 15 residues. V was clipped by 0 bases and J by 3 bases, with 13 bases between them. The repertoire was sequenced with immunoSEQ multiplex PCR; TCRdb's copy has only in-frame clones and lacks some. Of roughly 2,000,000 clones listed, roughly 95% are singletons. Terminally differentiated effector memory CD45RA+ cells were excluded by CCR7 positive selection of CD45RO-negative cells. The genes are TRBV5-8 and TRBJ2-7, with D perhaps TRBD2 (6 bases). The source of this sequence is a man aged 18 to 30 in good health. Sequencing used naive CD8+ T cells sorted from blood. DNA of the CDR3: TGTGCCAGCAGCTTGGGGGGGGACGGACTCTACGAGCAGTACTTC. Its translation is CASSLGGDGLYEQYF.